This T cell receptor (beta chain) was observed in a study of blood T cells in healthy people across ages. Per the germline V gene, CDR1 is SEHNR and CDR2 is FQNEAQ (reference sequence). The CDR3 consists of 12 residues. This clonotype was detected ten times or more. A read error may account for a junction end that differs from germline. Combining a sample-barcoded 5' primer with a J-beta primer mix, a second PCR ran for 7 to 11 cycles. Each CDR3 protein gets one entry after TCRdb re-called the 5' RACE reads with MiXCR. The table shows under 1,000,000 distinct CDR3 sequences, with about 34% occurring only once.

The source material was blood. This receptor was obtained from a man aged 18 to 30 in good health. The rearrangement joins TRBV7-9 to TRBJ2-3; no clear D gene. The CDR3 spells CASSLNADTQYF. The CDR3 bases are TGCGCCAGCAGCCTGAACGCAGATACGCAGTATTTT. Together with reference TRBV7-9 and TRBJ2-3, the CDR3 gives the full variable domain: DTGVSQNPRHKITKRGQNVTFRCDPISEHNRLYWYRQTLGQGPEFLTYFQNEAQLEKSRLLSDRFSAERPKGSFSTLEIQRTEQGDSAMYLCASSLNADTQYFGPGTRLTVL.